These T cell receptor beta chains were read from a single sample in a study of T cells expressing NK-cell markers. TCRdb re-called the 5' RACE reads and catalogs CDR3 proteins one per entry, DNA excluded. Here the sample table reports under 200,000 distinct CDR3 sequences. The specimen sequenced was blood T cells: a sorted CD56 or NKG2C T cell subset, CD4+ or CD8+ T cells, or bulk PBMC T cells (not recorded which). The receptors originated from a woman aged 18 to 75 in good health. Each CDR3 is given with its conserved first and last residue.

cdr3_aa: CASSLLGGTQYF
v_call: TRBV12-3/TRBV12-4
j_call: TRBJ2-3

cdr3_aa: CSVGPRGTQYF
v_call: TRBV29-1
j_call: TRBJ2-5

cdr3_aa: CATSREAAFEQFF
v_call: TRBV15
j_call: TRBJ2-1

cdr3_aa: CSARARSVGRNSNQPQHF
v_call: TRBV20-1
j_call: TRBJ1-5

cdr3_aa: CASSLRGPQETQYF
v_call: TRBV27
j_call: TRBJ2-5

cdr3_aa: CASSQEGQGAKQFF
v_call: TRBV3-1
j_call: TRBJ2-1

cdr3_aa: CASSWLAGSGDTQYF
v_call: TRBV5-1
j_call: TRBJ2-3

cdr3_aa: CASSPRGGLQPQHF
v_call: TRBV5-1
j_call: TRBJ1-5

cdr3_aa: CASSIGGRYEQYF
v_call: TRBV2
j_call: TRBJ2-7

cdr3_aa: CASSPPQGLGEKLFF
v_call: TRBV28
j_call: TRBJ1-4

cdr3_aa: CASSSDTGTIYF
v_call: TRBV12-3/TRBV12-4
j_call: TRBJ1-3

cdr3_aa: CASSPGGRQGSYEQYF
v_call: TRBV9
j_call: TRBJ2-7

cdr3_aa: CAISVDYLTDTQYF
v_call: TRBV10-3
j_call: TRBJ2-3

cdr3_aa: CASSLSASGRANEQFF
v_call: TRBV5-1
j_call: TRBJ2-1

cdr3_aa: CASSPDRSGTEAFF
v_call: TRBV7-3
j_call: TRBJ1-1

cdr3_aa: CASSQGGRPGALHF
v_call: TRBV3-1
j_call: TRBJ1-6

cdr3_aa: CSAREGPNQPQHF
v_call: TRBV20-1
j_call: TRBJ1-5

cdr3_aa: CSAKPRGAPRVEQYF
v_call: TRBV20-1
j_call: TRBJ2-7

cdr3_aa: CSANRNSGTDSPLHF
v_call: TRBV20-1
j_call: TRBJ1-6

cdr3_aa: CASSLASGGAETQYF
v_call: TRBV7-2
j_call: TRBJ2-5

cdr3_aa: CASSLPGYEQYF
v_call: TRBV5-1
j_call: TRBJ2-7

cdr3_aa: CASESIQGADTEAFF
v_call: TRBV7-3
j_call: TRBJ1-1

cdr3_aa: CASSQEGLGLAVYNEQFF
v_call: TRBV14
j_call: TRBJ2-1

cdr3_aa: CAIRTQAAYNEQFF
v_call: TRBV10-3
j_call: TRBJ2-1

cdr3_aa: CASIRSGSLNTGELFF
v_call: TRBV12-3/TRBV12-4
j_call: TRBJ2-2

cdr3_aa: CASSLDPGGTPLHF
v_call: TRBV5-1
j_call: TRBJ1-6